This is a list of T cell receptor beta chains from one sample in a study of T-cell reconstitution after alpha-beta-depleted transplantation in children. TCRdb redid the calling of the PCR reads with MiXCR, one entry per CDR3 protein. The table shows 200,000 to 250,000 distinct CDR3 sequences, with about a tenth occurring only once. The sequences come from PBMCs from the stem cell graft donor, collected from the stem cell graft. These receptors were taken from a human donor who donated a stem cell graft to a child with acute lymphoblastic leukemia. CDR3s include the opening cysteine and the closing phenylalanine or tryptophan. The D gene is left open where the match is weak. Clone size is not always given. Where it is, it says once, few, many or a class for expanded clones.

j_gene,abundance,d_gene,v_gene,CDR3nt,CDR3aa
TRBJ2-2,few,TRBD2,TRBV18,TGTGCCAGCTCACCAACGGCTAGCGGGGGACCACCTACCGGGGAGCTGTTTTTT,CASSPTASGGPPTGELFF
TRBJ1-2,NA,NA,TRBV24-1,TGTGCCACCAGTGAGTCCGTGCCGGGACTCGGCTATGGCTACACCTTC,CATSESVPGLGYGYTF
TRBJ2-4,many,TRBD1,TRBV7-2,TGTGCCAGCAGCAGGGGACAGGGGGGAAACAGGGCCAAAAACATTCAGTACTTC,CASSRGQGGNRAKNIQYF
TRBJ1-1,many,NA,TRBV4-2,TGTGCCAGCAGCCAAGGGGTAGGGGAAGACACTGAAGCTTTCTTT,CASSQGVGEDTEAFF
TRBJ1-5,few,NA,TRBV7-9,TGTGCCAGCACCTCCGGACTGAGCAATCAGCCCCAGCATTTT,CASTSGLSNQPQHF
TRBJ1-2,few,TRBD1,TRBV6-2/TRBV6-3,TGTGCCAGCAGTCAAGTGCGGACAGGGGATCGCGGCTATGGCTACACCTTC,CASSQVRTGDRGYGYTF
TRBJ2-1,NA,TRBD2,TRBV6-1,TGTGCCAGCAGTGAAAACGGGGGGACCGCGCTTGAGCAGTTCTTC,CASSENGGTALEQFF
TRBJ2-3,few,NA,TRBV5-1,TGCGCCAGCAGCTTGGGTGGCAGAACGGGGGATACGCAGTATTTT,CASSLGGRTGDTQYF
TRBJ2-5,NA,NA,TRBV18,TGTGCCAGCTCAACCCAAGGCGGCTACACTAAAGAGACCCAGTACTTC,CASSTQGGYTKETQYF
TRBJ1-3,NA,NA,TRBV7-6,TGTGCCAGCAGCTCCCGCAGCACTCTCGGGTTTGGGGGAAACACCATATATTTT,CASSSRSTLGFGGNTIYF
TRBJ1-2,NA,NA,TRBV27,TGTGCCAGCAGTTCCCGCCTGACAGTTAACTATGGCTACACCTTC,CASSSRLTVNYGYTF
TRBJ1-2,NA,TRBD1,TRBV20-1,TGCTGTGCTAGAGACCTACAGGGGAACTATGGCTACACCTTC,CCARDLQGNYGYTF
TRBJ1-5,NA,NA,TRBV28,TGTGCCACAGCGGAAGTAAATCAGCCCCAGCATTTT,CATAEVNQPQHF
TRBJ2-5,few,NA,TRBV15,TGTGCCACCAGCAGAGATCAGGGAAAAGAGACCCAGTACTTC,CATSRDQGKETQYF
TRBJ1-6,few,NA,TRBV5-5,TGTGCCAGCAGCTTGGAGGACAGTGGTTCGGCCCTCCACTTT,CASSLEDSGSALHF
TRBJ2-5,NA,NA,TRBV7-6,TGTGCCAGCAGCCGTGAGTTAGGCAGGGTTGAGACCCAGTACTTC,CASSRELGRVETQYF